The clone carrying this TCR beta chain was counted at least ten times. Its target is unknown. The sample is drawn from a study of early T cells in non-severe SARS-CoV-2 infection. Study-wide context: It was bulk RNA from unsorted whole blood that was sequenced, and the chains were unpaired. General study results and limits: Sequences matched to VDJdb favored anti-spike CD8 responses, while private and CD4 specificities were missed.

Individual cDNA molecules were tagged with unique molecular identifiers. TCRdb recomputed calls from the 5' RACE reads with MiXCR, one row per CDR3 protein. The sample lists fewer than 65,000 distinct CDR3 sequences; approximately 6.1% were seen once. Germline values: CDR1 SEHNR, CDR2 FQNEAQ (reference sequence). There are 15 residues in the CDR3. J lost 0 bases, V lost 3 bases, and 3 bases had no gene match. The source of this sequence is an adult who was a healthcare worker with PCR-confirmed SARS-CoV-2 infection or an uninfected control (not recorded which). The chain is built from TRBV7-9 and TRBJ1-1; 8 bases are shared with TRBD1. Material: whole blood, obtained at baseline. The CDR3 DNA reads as TGTGCCAGCAGCTTGTCAGGGGGCCTGAACACTGAAGCTTTCTTT. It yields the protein CASSLSGGLNTEAFF.